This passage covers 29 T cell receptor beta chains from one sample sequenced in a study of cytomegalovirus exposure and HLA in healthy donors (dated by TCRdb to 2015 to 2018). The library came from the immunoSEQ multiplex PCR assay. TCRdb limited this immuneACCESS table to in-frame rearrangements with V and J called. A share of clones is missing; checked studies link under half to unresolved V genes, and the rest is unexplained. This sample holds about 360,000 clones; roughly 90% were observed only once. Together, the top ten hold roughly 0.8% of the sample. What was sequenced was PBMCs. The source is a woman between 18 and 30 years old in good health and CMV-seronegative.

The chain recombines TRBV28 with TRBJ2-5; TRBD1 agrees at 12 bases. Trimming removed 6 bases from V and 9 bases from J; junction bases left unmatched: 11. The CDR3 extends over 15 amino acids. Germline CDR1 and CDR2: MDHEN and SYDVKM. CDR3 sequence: CASSVSGQGAPPQYF. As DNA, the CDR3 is TGTGCCAGCAGCGTATCGGGACAGGGGGCGCCGCCCCAGTACTTC.

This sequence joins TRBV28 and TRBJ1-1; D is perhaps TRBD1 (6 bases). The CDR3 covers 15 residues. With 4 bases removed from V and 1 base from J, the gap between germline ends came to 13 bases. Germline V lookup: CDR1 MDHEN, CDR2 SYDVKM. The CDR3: CASSSPPTGNTEAFF. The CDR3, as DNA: TGTGCCAGCAGTTCCCCGCCGACAGGGAACACTGAAGCTTTCTTT.

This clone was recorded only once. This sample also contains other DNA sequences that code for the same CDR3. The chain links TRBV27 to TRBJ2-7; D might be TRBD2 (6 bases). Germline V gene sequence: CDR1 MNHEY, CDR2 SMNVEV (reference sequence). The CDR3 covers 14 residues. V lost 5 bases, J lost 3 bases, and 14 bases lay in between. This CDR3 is CASSLLGGSYEQYF. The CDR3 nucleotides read TGTGCCAGCAGTCTTCTGGGGGGTAGCTACGAGCAGTACTTC.

As DNA, the CDR3 is TGTGCCACCAGCAGAGACAGGACAGGGGCCCTAAACACTGAAGCTTTCTTT. It yields the protein CATSRDRTGALNTEAFF. V usage is TRBV15 and J usage is TRBJ1-1, with 9 bases aligning to TRBD1. The CDR3 covers 17 residues. Germline-derived CDR1 and CDR2 are LNHNV and YYDKDF (reference sequence). Unmatched junction bases numbered 7, after V lost 0 bases and J lost 2 bases.

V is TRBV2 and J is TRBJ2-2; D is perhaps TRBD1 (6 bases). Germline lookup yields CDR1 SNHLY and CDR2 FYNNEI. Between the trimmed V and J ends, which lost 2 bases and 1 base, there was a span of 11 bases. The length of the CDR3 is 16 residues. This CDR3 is CASSENQGWNTGELFF. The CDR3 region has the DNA TGTGCCAGCAGTGAAAATCAGGGGTGGAACACCGGGGAGCTGTTTTTT.

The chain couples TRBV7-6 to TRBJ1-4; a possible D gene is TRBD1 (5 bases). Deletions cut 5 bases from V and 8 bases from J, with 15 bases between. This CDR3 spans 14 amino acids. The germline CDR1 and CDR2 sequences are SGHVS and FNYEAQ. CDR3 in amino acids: CASSPGRVQEKLFF. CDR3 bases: TGTGCCAGCAGCCCCGGCAGGGTGCAGGAAAAACTGTTTTTT.

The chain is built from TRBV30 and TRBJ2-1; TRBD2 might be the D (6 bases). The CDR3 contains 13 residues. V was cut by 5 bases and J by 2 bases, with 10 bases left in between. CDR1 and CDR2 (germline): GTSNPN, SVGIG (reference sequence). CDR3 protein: CAWSGGTYNEQFF. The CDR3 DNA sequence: TGTGCCTGGTCGGGCGGGACCTACAATGAGCAGTTCTTC.

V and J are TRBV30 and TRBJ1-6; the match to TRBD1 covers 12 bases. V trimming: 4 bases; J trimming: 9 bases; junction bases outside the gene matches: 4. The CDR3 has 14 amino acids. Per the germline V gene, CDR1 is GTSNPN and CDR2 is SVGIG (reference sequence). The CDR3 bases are TGTGCCTGGACGGGACAGGGGGCTGGTTCACCCCTCCACTTT. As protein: CAWTGQGAGSPLHF. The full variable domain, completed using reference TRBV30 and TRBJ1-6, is SQTIHQWPATLVQPVGSPLSLECTVEGTSNPNLYWYRQAAGRGLQLLFYSVGIGQISSEVPQNLSASRPQDRQFILSSKKLLLSDSGFYLCAWTGQGAGSPLHFGNGTRLTVT.

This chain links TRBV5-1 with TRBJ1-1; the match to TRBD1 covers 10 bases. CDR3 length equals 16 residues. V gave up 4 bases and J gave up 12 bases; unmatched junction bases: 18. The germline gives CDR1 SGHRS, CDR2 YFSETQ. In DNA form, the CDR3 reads TGCGCCAGCAGCCCGGGACAGGGGATGATAGGCGTGGGAACTTTCTTT. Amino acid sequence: CASSPGQGMIGVGTFF. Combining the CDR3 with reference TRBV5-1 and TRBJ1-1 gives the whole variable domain KAGVTQTPRYLIKTRGQQVTLSCSPISGHRSVSWYQQTPGQGLQFLFEYFSETQRNKGNFPGRFSGRQFSNSRSEMNVSTLELGDSALYLCASSPGQGMIGVGTFFGQGTRLTVV.

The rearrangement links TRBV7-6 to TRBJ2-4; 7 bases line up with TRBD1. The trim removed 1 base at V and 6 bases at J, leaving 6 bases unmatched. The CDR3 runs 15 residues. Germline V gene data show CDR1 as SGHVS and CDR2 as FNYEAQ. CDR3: CASSLGGTAANIQYF. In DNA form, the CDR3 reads TGTGCCAGCAGCTTAGGTGGGACAGCCGCAAACATTCAGTACTTC.

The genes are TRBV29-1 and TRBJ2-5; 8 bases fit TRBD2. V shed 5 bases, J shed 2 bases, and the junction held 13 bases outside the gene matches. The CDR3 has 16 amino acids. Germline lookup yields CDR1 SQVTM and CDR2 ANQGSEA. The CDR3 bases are TGCAGCGTTCGGAGAGGCGGGAGGAGAGGGCAAGAGACCCAGTACTTC. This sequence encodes CSVRRGGRRGQETQYF.

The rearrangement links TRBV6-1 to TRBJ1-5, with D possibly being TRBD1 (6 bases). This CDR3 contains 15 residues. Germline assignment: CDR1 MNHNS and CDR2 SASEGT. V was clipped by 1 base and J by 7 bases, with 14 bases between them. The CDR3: CASSEGQGRWQPQHF. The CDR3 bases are TGTGCCAGCAGTGAAGGTCAGGGGCGTTGGCAGCCCCAGCATTTT.

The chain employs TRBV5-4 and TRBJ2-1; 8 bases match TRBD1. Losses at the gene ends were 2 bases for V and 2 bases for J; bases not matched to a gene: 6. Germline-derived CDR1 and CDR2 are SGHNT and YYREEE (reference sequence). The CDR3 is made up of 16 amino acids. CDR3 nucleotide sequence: TGTGCCAGCAGCTTCTGGACAGGGAAGACCTACAATGAGCAGTTCTTC. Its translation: CASSFWTGKTYNEQFF.

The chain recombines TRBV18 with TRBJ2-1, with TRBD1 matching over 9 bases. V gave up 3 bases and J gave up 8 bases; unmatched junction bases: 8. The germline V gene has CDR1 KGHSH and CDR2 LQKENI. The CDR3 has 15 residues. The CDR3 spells CASSPLGQGVDEQFF. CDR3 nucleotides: TGTGCCAGCTCACCGTTGGGACAGGGCGTTGATGAGCAGTTCTTC.

The CDR3 DNA sequence: TGTGCCAGTAGCTTGGGACTAGCGGGAGTCCCGGAGCTGTTTTTT. This sequence encodes CASSLGLAGVPELFF. V and J are TRBV2 and TRBJ2-2, with 14 bases identical to TRBD2. The length of the CDR3 is 15 residues. V lost 9 bases and J lost 10; bases outside the gene matches: 10. Germline assignment: CDR1 SNHLY and CDR2 FYNNEI.

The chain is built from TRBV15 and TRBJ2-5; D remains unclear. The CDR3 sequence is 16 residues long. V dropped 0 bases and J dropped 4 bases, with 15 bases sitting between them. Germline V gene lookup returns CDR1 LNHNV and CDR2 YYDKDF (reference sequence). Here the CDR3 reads CATSREPGTGPETQYF. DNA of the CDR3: TGTGCCACCAGCAGAGAACCCGGTACTGGGCCAGAGACCCAGTACTTC.

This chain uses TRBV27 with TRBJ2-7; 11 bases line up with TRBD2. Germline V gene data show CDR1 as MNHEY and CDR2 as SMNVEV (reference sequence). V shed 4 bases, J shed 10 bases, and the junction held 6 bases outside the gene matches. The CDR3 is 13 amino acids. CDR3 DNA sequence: TGTGCCAGCAGTTCCTTGGGGACTAGCGGCCAGTACTTC. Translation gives CASSSLGTSGQYF.

The CDR3 sequence is CASSHGRGVSSYEQYF. For the CDR3, the DNA is TGCGCCAGCAGCCACGGGCGGGGGGTGAGCTCCTACGAGCAGTACTTC. This chain uses TRBV4-1 with TRBJ2-7, with 8 bases identical to TRBD2. This CDR3 contains 16 residues. The V segment lost 3 bases and the J segment 0 bases; nucleotides outside the gene matches: 7. From germline, CDR1 is MGHRA and CDR2 YSYEKL.

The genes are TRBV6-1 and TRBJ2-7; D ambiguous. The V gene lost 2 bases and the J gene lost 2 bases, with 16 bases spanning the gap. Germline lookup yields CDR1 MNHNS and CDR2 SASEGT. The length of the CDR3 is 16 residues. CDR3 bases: TGTGCCAGCAGTGAACTCGGGTTGGTCCCAACCTACGAGCAGTACTTC. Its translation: CASSELGLVPTYEQYF.

The CDR3 bases are TGTGCCAGCAGCTTGAGAACAGGGCGCACAGATACGCAGTATTTT. Amino acid sequence: CASSLRTGRTDTQYF. This rearrangement joins TRBV5-4 to TRBJ2-3; D is possibly TRBD1 (6 bases). There are 15 residues in the CDR3. Germline assignment: CDR1 SGHNT and CDR2 YYREEE (reference sequence). V lost 1 base to trimming and J lost 1 base, with 10 bases between them.

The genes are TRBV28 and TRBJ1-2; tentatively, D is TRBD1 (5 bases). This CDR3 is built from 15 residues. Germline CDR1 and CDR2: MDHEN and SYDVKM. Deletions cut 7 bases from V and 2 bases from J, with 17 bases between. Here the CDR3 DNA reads TGTGCCAGCACCATATCCCCCCAGGGCAACTATGGCTACACCTTC. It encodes CASTISPQGNYGYTF.

CDR3 protein: CASTQTGSPYEQYF. CDR3 sequence (DNA): TGTGCCAGTACCCAAACAGGGTCACCTTACGAGCAGTACTTC. V usage is TRBV19 and J usage is TRBJ2-7; D may be TRBD1 (6 bases). This CDR3 comprises 14 residues. CDR1 LNHDA and CDR2 SQIVND come from the germline V gene (reference sequence). V lost 7 bases and J 4 bases, leaving 17 bases between the germline ends. Supplemented by reference TRBV19 and TRBJ2-7, the full variable domain reads DGGITQSPKYLFRKEGQNVTLSCEQNLNHDAMYWYRQDPGQGLRLIYYSQIVNDFQKGDIAEGYSVSREKKESFPLTVTSAQKNPTAFYLCASTQTGSPYEQYFGPGTRLTVT.

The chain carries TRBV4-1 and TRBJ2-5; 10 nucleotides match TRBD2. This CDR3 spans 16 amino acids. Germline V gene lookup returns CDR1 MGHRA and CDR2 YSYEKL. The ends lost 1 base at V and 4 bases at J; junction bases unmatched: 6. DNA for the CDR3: TGCGCCAGCAGCCAAGCGATACTAGCGGGGTCAGAGACCCAGTACTTC. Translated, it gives CASSQAILAGSETQYF.

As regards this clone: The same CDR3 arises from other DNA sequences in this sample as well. The chain's CDR3 is CASSLAAGGGETQYF. CDR3 DNA sequence: TGCGCCAGCAGCTTGGCAGCGGGGGGCGGGGAGACCCAGTACTTC. The V call is TRBV5-1, the J call TRBJ2-5; 9 positions match TRBD2. In germline, CDR1 is SGHRS, CDR2 YFSETQ. The CDR3 totals 15 residues. V was pared by 0 bases and J by 5 bases, with 5 bases of the junction left unmatched.

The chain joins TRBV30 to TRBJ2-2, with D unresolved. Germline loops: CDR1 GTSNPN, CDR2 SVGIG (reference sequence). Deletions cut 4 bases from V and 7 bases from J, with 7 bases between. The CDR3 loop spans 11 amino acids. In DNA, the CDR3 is TGTGCCTGGAAGTTAGTCGGGGAGCTGTTTTTT. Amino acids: CAWKLVGELFF.

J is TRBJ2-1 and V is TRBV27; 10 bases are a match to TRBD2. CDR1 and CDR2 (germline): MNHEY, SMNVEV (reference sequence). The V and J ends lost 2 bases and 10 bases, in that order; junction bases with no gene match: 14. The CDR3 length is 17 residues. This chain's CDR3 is CASSLNFAAGGPGEQFF. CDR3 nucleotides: TGTGCCAGCAGTTTAAATTTTGCAGCGGGGGGGCCCGGGGAGCAGTTCTTC.

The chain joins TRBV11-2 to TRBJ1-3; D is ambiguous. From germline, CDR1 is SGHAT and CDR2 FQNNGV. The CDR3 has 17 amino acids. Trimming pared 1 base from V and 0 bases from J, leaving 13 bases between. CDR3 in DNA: TGTGCCAGCAGCTTAGGTAACAGATTTTCCTCTGGAAACACCATATATTTT. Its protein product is CASSLGNRFSSGNTIYF.

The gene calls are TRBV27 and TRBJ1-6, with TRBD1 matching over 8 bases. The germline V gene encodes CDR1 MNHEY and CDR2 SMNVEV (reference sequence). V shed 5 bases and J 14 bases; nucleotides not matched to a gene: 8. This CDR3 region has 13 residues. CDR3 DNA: TGTGCCAGCAGTCCGACAGGGGTCCTGACCCTCCACTTT. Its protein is CASSPTGVLTLHF.

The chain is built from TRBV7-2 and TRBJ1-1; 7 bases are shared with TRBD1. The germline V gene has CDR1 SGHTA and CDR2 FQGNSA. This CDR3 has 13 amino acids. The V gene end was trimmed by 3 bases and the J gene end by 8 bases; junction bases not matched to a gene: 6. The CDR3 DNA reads TGTGCCAGCAGCTTCGGGACAGCCGAGGAAGCTTTCTTT. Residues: CASSFGTAEEAFF.